The 30 T cell receptor beta chains given below trace back to one sample, sequenced in a study of CD8+ T cells in alopecia areata. cDNA prepared by RNA extraction and subsequent reverse transcription served as the template for sequencing. The repertoire was sequenced with immunoSEQ multiplex PCR; TCRdb's copy has only in-frame clones and lacks some. The sample consists of some 180,000 clones, 50% to 70% of them appearing once. The sequencing used CD4+ T cells sorted from blood, collected at week 0. These receptors all come from a human donor with alopecia areata.

This chain connects TRBV11-2 to TRBJ2-2, with 14 bases that match TRBD2. Trimming cost V 6 bases and J 3 bases; bases outside gene matches: 9. CDR3 length: 18 residues. CDR1 SGHAT and CDR2 FQNNGV come from the germline V gene. The CDR3 here is CASRPWTSGGTYTGELFF. DNA of the CDR3: TGTGCCAGCAGGCCCTGGACTAGCGGGGGGACCTACACCGGGGAGCTGTTTTTT.

The chain combines TRBV18 with TRBJ2-5; 10 bases are shared with TRBD1. The CDR3 runs to 14 residues. Per the germline V gene, CDR1 is KGHSH and CDR2 is LQKENI. J was trimmed by 4 bases and V by 3 bases; bases with no gene match: 2. CDR3 amino acids: CASSPRQGAETQYF. CDR3 nucleotide sequence: TGTGCCAGCTCACCGCGACAGGGGGCAGAGACCCAGTACTTC.

V gene TRBV29-1 combines with J gene TRBJ2-7; TRBD2 matches at 8 bases. The CDR3 is made up of 14 amino acids. The germline gives CDR1 SQVTM, CDR2 ANQGSEA. Trimming removed 4 bases from V and 4 bases from J; junction bases left unmatched: 9. This CDR3 reads CSVVLASGFYEQYF. The CDR3 nucleotides read TGCAGCGTTGTCTTGGCTAGCGGGTTTTACGAGCAGTACTTC.

This rearrangement joins TRBV30 to TRBJ2-5; D uncertain. The germline V gene has CDR1 GTSNPN and CDR2 SVGIG (reference sequence). The V and J ends lost 0 bases and 5 bases respectively, with 10 bases between them. CDR3 length: 13 amino acids. The CDR3: CAWSVTLRETQYF. The DNA for the CDR3 is TGTGCCTGGAGTGTAACACTCCGGGAGACCCAGTACTTC.

J is TRBJ2-3 and V is TRBV29-1, with D perhaps TRBD2 (5 bases). CDR1 is SQVTM and CDR2 is ANQGSEA in the germline V gene. The CDR3 length is 11 residues. Trimming took off 8 bases at V and 11 bases at J, with 17 bases between the two ends. CDR3 DNA: TGCAGCACCGAGCGAGGGATTAAGCAGTATTTT. This gives the protein CSTERGIKQYF.

In its sample, this clone was seen once. The chain links TRBV30 to TRBJ1-6; D is undetermined. The V end was cut by 4 bases, the J end by 7 bases, with 14 bases between. CDR3 length equals 14 residues. CDR1 and CDR2 (germline): GTSNPN, SVGIG (reference sequence). The CDR3 DNA sequence: TGTGCCTGGAACCTGCGGGGAGGAAATTCACCCCTCCACTTT. It translates to CAWNLRGGNSPLHF.

V and J are TRBV30 and TRBJ2-2, with a weak D call TRBD1 (6 bases). The CDR3 consists of 12 residues. Germline V gives CDR1 GTSNPN, CDR2 SVGIG (reference sequence). V was trimmed by 3 bases and J by 6 bases, leaving 8 bases between them. The CDR3 DNA reads TGTGCCTGGAGCAGGGGAGCCGGGGAGCTGTTTTTT. It translates to CAWSRGAGELFF.

The chain employs TRBV4-3 and TRBJ2-4, with D unresolved. V was trimmed by 2 bases and J by 8 bases, leaving 10 bases between them. Germline V gives CDR1 LGHNA, CDR2 YSLEER. CDR3 size: 13 residues. CDR3 amino acids: CASSQRLRDIQYF. Written as DNA, the CDR3 is TGCGCCAGCAGCCAACGGCTAAGGGACATTCAGTACTTC.

This CDR3 is CASSVAQKAYEQYF. CDR3 coding DNA: TGTGCCAGCAGCGTAGCGCAGAAGGCCTACGAGCAGTACTTC. The gene calls are TRBV9 and TRBJ2-7; D is uncertain. V was shortened by 0 bases and J by 2 bases, with 9 bases between the two germline ends. The CDR3 contains 14 residues. CDR1 is SGDLS and CDR2 is YYNGEE in the germline V gene.

The CDR3 here is CSAIVGLGYTF. The CDR3 DNA sequence: TGCAGTGCTATTGTGGGGTTAGGCTACACCTTC. This chain connects TRBV20-1 to TRBJ1-2; D ambiguous. The V gene lost 4 bases and the J gene lost 8 bases, with 11 bases spanning the gap. Germline CDR1 reads DFQATT; CDR2 reads SNEGSKA (reference sequence). The CDR3 has 11 amino acids.

The chain combines TRBV29-1 with TRBJ2-7, with a weak D call TRBD2 (6 bases). This CDR3 comprises 12 residues. Per the germline V gene, CDR1 is SQVTM and CDR2 is ANQGSEA. Trimming pared 7 bases from V and 3 bases from J, leaving 13 bases between. In DNA form, the CDR3 reads TGCAGCGCTACGGTGGGGGGCTACGAGCAGTACTTC. Translated: CSATVGGYEQYF.

This clone was seen more than once but under ten times. The chain has TRBV6-5 and TRBJ1-2; unclear D gene. Germline V gives CDR1 MNHEY, CDR2 SVGAGI. V lost 3 bases to trimming and J lost 4 bases, with 12 bases between them. The length of the CDR3 is 14 residues. CDR3 residues: CASSYRLTGYGYTF. CDR3 DNA sequence: TGTGCCAGCAGTTATAGGTTGACTGGCTATGGCTACACCTTC.

The rearrangement links TRBV6-5 to TRBJ2-2, with TRBD2 as a possible D gene (5 bases). Germline loops: CDR1 MNHEY, CDR2 SVGAGI. The CDR3 loop spans 12 amino acids. V was shortened by 6 bases and J by 14 bases, with 16 bases between the two germline ends. The CDR3 bases are TGTGCCAGCAGGTTGGGAGAACGTCGTCTGTTTTTT. This gives the protein CASRLGERRLFF.

J is TRBJ1-2 and V is TRBV10-3; TRBD1 matches 12 bases. The junction had 6 bases not matched to a gene; V was cut back by 0 bases and J by 7 bases. The CDR3 has 16 amino acids. Germline V CDR1 and CDR2: ENHRY, SYGVKD. The CDR3 protein is CAISESPGQGAPGYTF. CDR3 in DNA: TGTGCCATCAGTGAGTCCCCGGGACAGGGGGCGCCTGGCTACACCTTC.

The chain joins TRBV11-3 to TRBJ2-7; D gene unclear. Trimming removed 5 bases from V and 1 base from J, with 12 bases in between. The CDR3 contains 14 residues. Per the germline V gene, CDR1 is SGHNT and CDR2 is YENEEA. The CDR3 DNA follows: TGTGCCAGCAGCCTCAATCAACTTTCCTACGAGCAGTACTTC. It yields the protein CASSLNQLSYEQYF. Supplemented by reference TRBV11-3 and TRBJ2-7, the full variable domain reads EAGVVQSPRYKIIEKKQPVAFWCNPISGHNTLYWYLQNLGQGPELLIRYENEEAVDDSQLPKDRFSAERLKGVDSTLKIQPAELGDSAVYLCASSLNQLSYEQYFGPGTRLTVT.

V gene TRBV30 combines with J gene TRBJ1-1; D might be TRBD1 (5 bases). Germline assignment: CDR1 GTSNPN and CDR2 SVGIG (reference sequence). Deletions cut 3 bases from V and 1 base from J, with 9 bases between. This CDR3 is built from 13 residues. DNA for the CDR3: TGTGCCTGGAGCGGGGGTTCGAACACTGAAGCTTTCTTT. Its protein product is CAWSGGSNTEAFF.

The chain is built from TRBV4-1 and TRBJ1-6; the D gene is possibly TRBD1 (6 bases). The CDR3 extends over 16 amino acids. Germline values: CDR1 MGHRA, CDR2 YSYEKL. V was pared by 0 bases and J by 7 bases, with 13 bases between. In nucleotides, the CDR3 is TGCGCCAGCAGCCAAGATCTGGCCAGGGGCAATTCACCCCTCCACTTT. Its protein is CASSQDLARGNSPLHF.

The J gene is TRBJ2-2, the V gene TRBV5-1; D is perhaps TRBD1 or TRBD2 (5 bases each). CDR3 size: 14 residues. V shed 5 bases and J shed 4 bases, with 12 bases lying between them. CDR1 and CDR2 (germline): SGHRS, YFSETQ. The CDR3: CASRTRDPTGELFF. DNA of the CDR3: TGCGCCAGCAGGACGAGGGACCCCACCGGGGAGCTGTTTTTT.

V is TRBV25-1 and J is TRBJ1-4; D gene unclear. The CDR3 loop spans 13 amino acids. Germline CDR1 MGHDK, CDR2 SYGVNS. Trimming cost V 4 bases and J 6 bases, with 9 bases left between them. The CDR3 protein is CASSVLRDEKLFF. The DNA of the CDR3 is TGTGCCAGCAGTGTACTGCGGGATGAAAAACTGTTTTTT.

This chain uses TRBV2 with TRBJ2-5, with D perhaps matching TRBD2 (5 bases). Trimming left V 5 bases short and J 2 bases short, with 12 bases between. This CDR3 spans 14 amino acids. Germline lookup yields CDR1 SNHLY and CDR2 FYNNEI. The CDR3 spells CASSLDSKQETQYF. The DNA for the CDR3 is TGTGCCAGCAGTCTGGACTCGAAACAAGAGACCCAGTACTTC.

There are a few counts of this clone. The CDR3 nucleotides read TGTGCCACCAGCAGAGGGAAAGATGGCTACACCTTC. This codes for CATSRGKDGYTF. The chain couples TRBV15 to TRBJ1-2; no clear D gene. CDR1 is LNHNV and CDR2 is YYDKDF in the germline V gene (reference sequence). With 1 base removed from V and 6 bases from J, the gap between germline ends came to 6 bases. The CDR3 has 12 amino acids.

This chain connects TRBV6-5 to TRBJ2-3; no clear D. Germline lookup yields CDR1 MNHEY and CDR2 SVGAGI. The CDR3 length is 13 residues. V was clipped by 4 bases and J by 4 bases, with 9 bases between them. This CDR3 is CASSLVASDTQYF. CDR3 bases: TGTGCCAGCAGTTTGGTGGCATCAGATACGCAGTATTTT.

This clone has ten or more counts. The rearrangement uses TRBV5-6 and TRBJ1-4; D uncertain. Germline assignment: CDR1 SGHDT and CDR2 YYEEEE. The CDR3 spans 14 residues. Trimming took off 0 bases at V and 4 bases at J, with 7 bases between the two ends. The CDR3 is CASSLGAVNEKLFF. DNA for the CDR3: TGTGCCAGCAGCTTGGGGGCCGTTAATGAAAAACTGTTTTTT.

A remark on this clone: Other DNA sequences in the same sample also yield this CDR3. The chain joins TRBV30 to TRBJ2-7; possible D gene TRBD2, 5 bases. Trimming took off 1 base at V and 4 bases at J, with 8 bases between the two ends. The CDR3 runs to 12 residues. The germline CDR1 and CDR2 sequences are GTSNPN and SVGIG (reference sequence). The CDR3 region is CAWSARGYEQYF. CDR3 nucleotides: TGTGCCTGGAGTGCCCGGGGATACGAGCAGTACTTC.

The chain couples TRBV29-1 to TRBJ2-2; D is unresolved. V lost 5 bases to trimming and J lost 4 bases, with 11 bases between them. The V gene's germline CDR1 is SQVTM and CDR2 ANQGSEA. The CDR3 is 13 amino acids. CDR3 sequence: CSVSETGTGELFF. CDR3 sequence (DNA): TGCAGCGTTTCCGAGACCGGCACCGGGGAGCTGTTTTTT.

The chain combines TRBV29-1 with TRBJ1-1; D ambiguous. The CDR3 spans 12 residues. Germline CDR1 and CDR2: SQVTM and ANQGSEA. V lost 7 bases to trimming and J lost 1 base, with 10 bases between them. The CDR3 sequence is CSARASNTEAFF. The CDR3 coding sequence is TGCAGCGCTCGGGCCTCGAACACTGAAGCTTTCTTT.

CDR3 bases: TGTGCCAGCAGCCCCACAGATACGCAGTATTTT. Amino acids: CASSPTDTQYF. V gene TRBV7-2 combines with J gene TRBJ2-3, with D unresolved. This CDR3 has 11 residues. With 5 bases removed from V and 2 bases from J, the gap between germline ends came to 2 bases. Germline CDR1 reads SGHTA; CDR2 reads FQGNSA. Using reference TRBV7-2 and TRBJ2-3 for the parts outside the CDR3, the full variable domain is GAGVSQSPSNKVTEKGKDVELRCDPISGHTALYWYRQSLGQGLEFLIYFQGNSAPDKSGLPSDRFSAERTGGSVSTLTIQRTQQEDSAVYLCASSPTDTQYFGPGTRLTVL.

The chain has TRBV11-2 and TRBJ2-4; D perhaps matches TRBD1 (6 bases). Germline CDR1 SGHAT, CDR2 FQNNGV. CDR3 size: 15 residues. The V gene lost 6 bases and the J gene lost 1 base, with 13 bases spanning the gap. CDR3 DNA sequence: TGTGCCAGCAGGTCCCACCAGGGGGCCAAAAACATTCAGTACTTC. As protein: CASRSHQGAKNIQYF.

V is TRBV29-1 and J is TRBJ1-2; D not certain. The ends were cut back, 6 bases at V and 6 bases at J, with 8 bases in the middle. The CDR3 sequence is 10 residues long. The germline V gene has CDR1 SQVTM and CDR2 ANQGSEA. The CDR3: CSVYIDGYTF. The CDR3 nucleotides are TGCAGCGTGTACATTGATGGCTACACCTTC.

The chain combines TRBV7-8 with TRBJ1-6, with a weak D call TRBD1 (6 bases). This CDR3 contains 16 residues. Germline values: CDR1 SGHVS, CDR2 FQNEAQ. Trimming removed 4 bases at V and 10 bases at J, with 20 bases between. The CDR3 protein is CASSSGGRGVSSPLHF. Here the CDR3 DNA reads TGTGCCAGCAGCTCCGGCGGCAGGGGAGTAAGCTCACCCCTCCACTTT.